This TCR beta chain was found in a study of T cell responses to AZD1222 COVID-19 vaccine. The assay was immunoSEQ multiplex PCR, and TCRdb's table has in-frame clones only and misses some. The table has 150,000 to 200,000 clones, 80% to 95% seen once; the top ten hold 1.3%. General observations from the study: The study reported that nearly half of spike-specific TCRs target unmutated variant regions.

This CDR3 is built from 13 residues. V lost 3 bases to trimming and J lost 5 bases, with 8 bases between them. Germline lookup yields CDR1 SGHRS and CDR2 YFSETQ. This clone was detected once. Its antigen remains unidentified. This chain joins TRBV5-1 and TRBJ2-2; D unclear. The clonotype comes from an adult in good health. The material sequenced was peripheral blood, taken on day 0 of AZD1222 vaccination. CDR3 protein: CASSWAETGELFF. The CDR3 DNA reads as TGCGCCAGCAGCTGGGCAGAGACCGGGGAGCTGTTTTTT.